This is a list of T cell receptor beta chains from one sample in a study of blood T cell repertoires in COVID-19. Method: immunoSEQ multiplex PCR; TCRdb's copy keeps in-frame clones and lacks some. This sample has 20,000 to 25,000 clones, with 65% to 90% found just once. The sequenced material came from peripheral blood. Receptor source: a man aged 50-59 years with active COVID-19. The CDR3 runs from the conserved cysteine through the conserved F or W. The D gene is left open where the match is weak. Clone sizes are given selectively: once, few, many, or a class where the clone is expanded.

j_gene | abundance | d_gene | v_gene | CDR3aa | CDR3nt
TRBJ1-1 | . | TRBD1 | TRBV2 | CASTRDSLMNTEAFF | TGTGCCAGCACCCGGGACAGCCTAATGAACACTGAAGCTTTCTTT
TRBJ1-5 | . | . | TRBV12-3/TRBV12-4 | CASSLGQPQHF | TGTGCCAGCAGTCTCGGGCAGCCCCAGCATTTT
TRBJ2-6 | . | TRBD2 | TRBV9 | CASSVASGGPGAGANVLTF | TGTGCCAGCAGCGTAGCTAGCGGGGGCCCCGGAGCTGGGGCCAACGTCCTGACTTTC
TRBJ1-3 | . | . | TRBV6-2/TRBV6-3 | CASSRGAISGNTIYF | TGTGCCAGCAGCCGCGGGGCGATCTCTGGAAACACCATATATTTT
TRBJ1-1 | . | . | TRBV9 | CASSVSMNTEAFF | TGTGCCAGCAGCGTAAGCATGAACACTGAAGCTTTCTTT
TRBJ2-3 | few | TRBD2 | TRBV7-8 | CASSLAIPSGGTDTQYF | TGTGCCAGCAGCTTAGCGATCCCTAGCGGGGGAACAGATACGCAGTATTTT
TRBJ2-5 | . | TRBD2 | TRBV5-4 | CASSPTRGGRETQYF | TGTGCCAGCAGCCCTACTCGGGGGGGCCGGGAGACCCAGTACTTC
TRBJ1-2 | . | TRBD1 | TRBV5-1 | CASSLIPPHRDRESGYTF | TGCGCCAGCAGCTTGATCCCCCCTCACCGGGACAGGGAGTCCGGCTACACCTTC
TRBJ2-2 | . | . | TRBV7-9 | CASSLVQGNTGELFF | TGTGCCAGCAGCCTAGTACAGGGGAACACCGGGGAGCTGTTTTTT
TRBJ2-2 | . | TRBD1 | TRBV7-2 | CASSSRQGTGELFF | TGTGCCAGCAGCTCGAGACAGGGCACCGGGGAGCTGTTTTTT
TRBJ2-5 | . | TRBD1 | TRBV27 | CASRQGRETQYF | TGTGCCAGCAGACAGGGGAGAGAGACCCAGTACTTC
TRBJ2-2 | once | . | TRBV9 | CASSARSNTGELFF | TGTGCCAGCAGCGCCAGATCTAACACCGGGGAGCTGTTTTTT
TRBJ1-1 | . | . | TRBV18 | CASSPQGGVNTEAFF | TGTGCCAGCTCACCACAGGGCGGGGTGAACACTGAAGCTTTCTTT
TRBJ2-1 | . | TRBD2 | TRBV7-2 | CASSLEARGGPWNEQFF | TGTGCCAGCAGCTTAGAGGCGCGGGGGGGCCCGTGGAATGAGCAGTTCTTC
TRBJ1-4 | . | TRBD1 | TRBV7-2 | CASSPLDRAEKLFF | TGTGCCAGCAGCCCTCTAGACAGGGCAGAAAAACTGTTTTTT
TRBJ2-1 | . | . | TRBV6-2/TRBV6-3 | CASTPPGDEQFF | TGTGCCAGCACCCCCCCGGGGGATGAGCAGTTCTTC
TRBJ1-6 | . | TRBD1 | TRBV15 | CATTTLRDRGLYNSPLHF | TGTGCCACCACCACCTTACGGGACAGGGGTCTCTATAATTCACCCCTCCACTTT
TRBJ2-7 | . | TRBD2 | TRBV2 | CASSAGTSVPYEQYF | TGTGCCAGCAGTGCGGGGACTAGCGTACCCTACGAGCAGTACTTC
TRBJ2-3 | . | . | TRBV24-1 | CATSDAPGLRTDTQYF | TGTGCCACCAGTGATGCACCGGGACTCCGCACAGATACGCAGTATTTT
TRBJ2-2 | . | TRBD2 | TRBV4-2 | CASSQGGLAGLTGELFF | TGTGCCAGCAGCCAAGGAGGACTAGCGGGACTCACCGGGGAGCTGTTTTTT
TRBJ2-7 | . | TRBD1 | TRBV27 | CASRRDRNYEQYF | TGTGCCAGCAGAAGGGACAGGAACTACGAGCAGTACTTC
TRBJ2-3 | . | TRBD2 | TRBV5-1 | CASSFLAGTSTDTQYF | TGCGCCAGCAGCTTCTTAGCGGGGACTAGCACAGATACGCAGTATTTT
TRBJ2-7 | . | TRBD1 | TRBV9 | CASSVSGTGQYEQYF | TGTGCCAGCAGCGTTTCTGGGACAGGGCAATACGAGCAGTACTTC
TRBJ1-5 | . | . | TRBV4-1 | CASSQDWQGNQPQHF | TGCGCCAGCAGCCAAGACTGGCAGGGTAATCAGCCCCAGCATTTT
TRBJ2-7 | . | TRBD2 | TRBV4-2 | CASSRNLGTSGESSYEQYF | TGTGCCAGCAGCCGAAATCTAGGGACTAGCGGGGAGAGCTCCTACGAGCAGTACTTC
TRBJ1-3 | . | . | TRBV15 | CATSGRQTSGNTIYF | TGTGCCACCAGCGGAAGACAGACCTCTGGAAACACCATATATTTT
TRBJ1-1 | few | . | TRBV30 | CAWSKGYPNTEAFF | TGTGCCTGGAGTAAGGGGTATCCTAACACTGAAGCTTTCTTT
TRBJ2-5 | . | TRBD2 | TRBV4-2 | CASSQVGAGGPGETQYF | TGTGCCAGCAGCCAAGTCGGAGCGGGGGGGCCTGGGGAGACCCAGTACTTC
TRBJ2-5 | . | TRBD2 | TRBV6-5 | CASSYSGRGETQYF | TGTGCCAGCAGTTACTCAGGGCGGGGGGAGACCCAGTACTTC
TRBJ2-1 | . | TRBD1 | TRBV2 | CASSPTGQALNEQFF | TGTGCCAGCAGTCCTACGGGACAGGCCCTCAATGAGCAGTTCTTC
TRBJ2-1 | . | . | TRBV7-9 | CASSQGDNEQFF | TGTGCCAGCAGCCAGGGCGACAATGAGCAGTTCTTC
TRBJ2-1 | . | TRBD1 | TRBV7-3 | CASSLRDRVEQFF | TGTGCCAGCAGCCTACGAGACAGGGTTGAGCAGTTCTTC
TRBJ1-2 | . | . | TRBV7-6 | CASSLDPGSSYGYTF | TGTGCCAGCAGCTTAGATCCGGGTTCATCATATGGCTACACCTTC
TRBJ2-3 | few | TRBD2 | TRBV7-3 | CASSPRLAGGTDTQYF | TGTGCCAGCAGCCCGCGACTAGCGGGGGGCACAGATACGCAGTATTTT
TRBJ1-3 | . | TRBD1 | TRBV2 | CASSVGQGDRDTIYF | TGTGCCAGCAGCGTTGGACAGGGGGATCGAGACACCATATATTTT
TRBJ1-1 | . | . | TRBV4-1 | CASSQDRGTEAFF | TGCGCCAGCAGCCAGGACCGGGGCACTGAAGCTTTCTTT
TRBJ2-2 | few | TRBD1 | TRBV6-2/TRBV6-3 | CASSYSQGAVSGELFF | TGTGCCAGCAGTTACTCGCAGGGGGCAGTGAGCGGGGAGCTGTTTTTT
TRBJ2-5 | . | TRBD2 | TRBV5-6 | CASSRELAGGETQYF | TGTGCCAGCAGCCGCGAACTAGCGGGGGGGGAGACCCAGTACTTC
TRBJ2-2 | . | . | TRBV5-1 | CASSLRQTGSSNTGELFF | TGCGCCAGCAGCTTGAGGCAGACTGGCTCCTCGAACACCGGGGAGCTGTTTTTT
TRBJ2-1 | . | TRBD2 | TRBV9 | CASSVSGGGEQFF | TGTGCCAGCAGCGTTAGCGGGGGGGGTGAGCAGTTCTTC
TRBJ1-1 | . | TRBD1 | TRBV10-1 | CASSARTGVAFF | TGCGCCAGCAGTGCGAGGACAGGGGTGGCTTTCTTT
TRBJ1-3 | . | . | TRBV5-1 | CASSSGNTIYF | TGCGCCAGCAGCTCGGGAAACACCATATATTTT
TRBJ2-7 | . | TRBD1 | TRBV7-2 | CASSPRQGASYEQYF | TGTGCCAGCAGCCCCCGACAGGGGGCATCCTACGAGCAGTACTTC
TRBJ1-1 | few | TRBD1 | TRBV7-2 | CASSLSRDRAEAFF | TGTGCCAGCAGCTTGTCCCGGGACAGGGCCGAAGCTTTCTTT
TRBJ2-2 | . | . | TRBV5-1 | CASSGLRVAGELFF | TGCGCCAGCAGCGGACTCCGGGTGGCCGGGGAGCTGTTTTTT
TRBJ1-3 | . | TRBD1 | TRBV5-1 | CASSYTGGVGNTIYF | TGCGCCAGCAGCTACACAGGGGGCGTTGGAAACACCATATATTTT
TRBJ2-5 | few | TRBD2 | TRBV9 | CASSVGASGETQYF | TGTGCCAGCAGCGTAGGGGCTAGCGGTGAGACCCAGTACTTC
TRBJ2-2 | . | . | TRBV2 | CASSPPGGTGELFF | TGTGCCAGCAGTCCCCCCGGGGGCACCGGGGAGCTGTTTTTT
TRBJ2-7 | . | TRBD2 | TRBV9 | CASSGSGGSSYEQYF | TGTGCCAGCAGCGGCAGCGGGGGCTCCTCCTACGAGCAGTACTTC
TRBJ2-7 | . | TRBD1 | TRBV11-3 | CASSRAQGMNYEQYF | TGTGCCAGCTCCCGCGCACAGGGGATGAACTACGAGCAGTACTTC